Below, 7 T cell receptor beta chains from the same sample are listed, as sequenced in a study of T cell repertoires in cytomegalovirus infection. MiXCR was run by TCRdb on the reads, yielding one entry per CDR3 protein. The table has 300,000 to 400,000 distinct CDR3 sequences, 25% to 30% seen once; the top ten hold roughly 20%. The antigens of these receptors remain unknown. This specimen was cultured PBMCs, taken from culture after CMV antigen stimulation. Receptors were obtained from a human donor in good health (CMV status not recorded). Some clones in this sample may be carry-over from other donors' samples.

As for this clonotype: This may come from a read error, since a much larger clone is one base off. The genes are TRBV2 and TRBJ2-3; the match to TRBD2 covers 11 bases. Germline CDR1 is SNHLY and CDR2 is FYNNEI. The CDR3 has 15 amino acids. The V segment lost 6 bases and the J segment 0 bases; nucleotides outside the gene matches: 2. CDR3 DNA: TGTGCCAGCAGGAGACTAGCGGGGAGCACAGATACGCAGTATTTT. Amino acid sequence: CASRRLAGSTDTQYF.

This clonotype was found a few times. The rearrangement links TRBV12-3 or TRBV12-4 to TRBJ2-7; 8 nucleotides line up with TRBD2. The trim removed 2 bases at V and 2 bases at J, leaving 5 bases unmatched. This CDR3 comprises 15 residues. This chain's CDR3 is CASSLSGRRAYEQYF. The DNA of the CDR3 is TGTGCCAGCAGTTTAAGCGGGAGACGCGCCTACGAGCAGTACTTC.

The rearrangement links TRBV19 to TRBJ1-5, with TRBD1 matching over 10 bases. This CDR3 contains 17 residues. V lost 3 bases and J lost 3; bases outside the gene matches: 8. Germline loops: CDR1 LNHDA, CDR2 SQIVND (reference sequence). CDR3 protein: CASSIFGTGANNQPQHF. The CDR3 nucleotides read TGTGCCAGTAGTATTTTTGGGACAGGGGCAAACAATCAGCCCCAGCATTTT.

This clonotype has only a few counts. The chain is built from TRBV11-3 and TRBJ2-2, with 10 bases identical to TRBD2. This CDR3 comprises 16 residues. The V gene end was trimmed by 5 bases and the J gene end by 1 base; junction bases not matched to a gene: 4. CDR1 is SGHNT, CDR2 YENEEA, per germline. The CDR3 protein is CASSPWTSGNTGELFF. CDR3 sequence (DNA): TGTGCCAGCAGCCCCTGGACTAGCGGGAACACCGGGGAGCTGTTTTTT. Together with reference TRBV11-3 and TRBJ2-2, the CDR3 gives the full variable domain: EAGVVQSPRYKIIEKKQPVAFWCNPISGHNTLYWYLQNLGQGPELLIRYENEEAVDDSQLPKDRFSAERLKGVDSTLKIQPAELGDSAVYLCASSPWTSGNTGELFFGEGSRLTVL.

The chain employs TRBV7-2 and TRBJ2-5; TRBD2 aligns across 7 bases. The CDR3 totals 16 residues. Germline CDR1 SGHTA, CDR2 FQGNSA. The V and J ends lost 7 bases and 4 bases, in that order; junction bases with no gene match: 15. The CDR3 DNA reads as TGTGCCAGCACCCGAAGATGGGCTAGCGGAGTAGAGACCCAGTACTTC. Translated: CASTRRWASGVETQYF.

This clonotype was recorded a few times. The rearrangement joins TRBV28 to TRBJ2-1; perhaps TRBD2 as D (5 bases). V was trimmed by 1 base and J by 9 bases, leaving 10 bases between them. Per germline, CDR1 MDHEN and CDR2 SYDVKM. The CDR3 loop spans 13 amino acids. The CDR3 bases are TGTGCCAGCAGTTTATTTCGGGGTGGTGAGCAGTTCTTC. Translation gives CASSLFRGGEQFF.

This clonotype turned up a few times. V usage is TRBV11-2 and J usage is TRBJ1-4, with D tentatively TRBD1 (5 bases). Germline V gene data show CDR1 as SGHAT and CDR2 as FQNNGV. V shed 4 bases and J shed 7 bases, with 19 bases lying between them. This CDR3 region has 16 residues. The CDR3 DNA sequence: TGTGCCAGCAGCTCCGGGATGAAGGGGAGAAGTGAAAAACTGTTTTTT. Translation gives CASSSGMKGRSEKLFF.